This T cell receptor (beta chain) was sequenced during a study of T-cell reconstitution after alpha-beta-depleted transplantation in children. TCRbeta library construction was performed incorporating unique molecular identifiers. Using its own MiXCR run on the PCR reads, TCRdb lists one record per CDR3 protein. The sample records around 580,000 distinct CDR3 sequences, 25% to 30% being singletons. Study outcomes and limitations: By about two months after transplant, alpha-beta T cells reportedly arose from several hundred graft clones that had expanded. After one year, T-cell counts and TCRbeta diversity mostly came from new T cells. Some patients' high day-60 TCRbeta diversity was attributed to recipient cells surviving conditioning.

The CDR3 covers 11 residues. V was clipped by 6 bases and J by 6 bases, with 9 bases between them. Germline V gene data show CDR1 as DFQATT and CDR2 as SNEGSKA (reference sequence). Regarding this clonotype: Its antigen is as yet unknown.

This sequence was found in a boy under two years old with Wiskott-Aldrich syndrome, due to receive a stem cell transplant. The source was PBMCs, collected before TCRalphabeta/CD19-depleted stem cell transplant. This chain joins TRBV20-1 and TRBJ2-4; unclear D gene. The CDR3 DNA follows: TGCAGTGCCACGCTCATAAACATTCAGTACTTC. Translated: CSATLINIQYF.